The clone carrying this T cell receptor (beta chain) was seen more than once but under ten times. TCRdb reanalysed the 5' RACE reads using MiXCR and keeps one entry per CDR3 protein. Of roughly 90,000 distinct CDR3 sequences listed, roughly 14% are singletons. The data derive from a study of early T cells in non-severe SARS-CoV-2 infection. Sequenced material: whole blood. The source is an adult who was a healthcare worker with PCR-confirmed SARS-CoV-2 infection or an uninfected control (not recorded which).

CDR3 sequence reads: CASSIGGDTQYF. CDR3 sequence (DNA): TGTGCCAGTAGTATTGGCGGGGATACGCAGTATTTT. The genes are TRBV19 and TRBJ2-3; D is perhaps TRBD2 (5 bases). The germline V gene has CDR1 LNHDA and CDR2 SQIVND (reference sequence). CDR3 length: 12 amino acids. The V end lost 3 bases, the J end lost 6 bases, and 7 bases lay between the germline ends.